This entry lists 5 T cell receptor beta chains sequenced from one sample in a study of regulatory T cells in long-lasting Graves disease. The TCR beta library used iRepertoire HTBI primers with Arm-PCR amplification of CDR3. Using its own MiXCR run on the multiplex PCR reads, TCRdb lists one record per CDR3 protein. In the table there are 300,000 to 350,000 distinct CDR3 sequences, about 20% of which are singletons. Described time point: persistent/refractory GD, antithyroid drugs over 5 years with positive TRAb. The TCR library was made from RNA that had been extracted from PBMCs in TRIzol. This specimen was peripheral blood mononuclear cells (PBMCs), taken when the disease was refractory, from a patient treated with antithyroid drugs. These receptors were obtained from a female donor with Graves disease.

This clonotype was observed a few times. V is TRBV6-5 and J is TRBJ2-7; 10 nucleotides agree with TRBD1. Trimming cost V 0 bases and J 2 bases; bases outside gene matches: 7. CDR3 length equals 17 residues. Germline CDR1 MNHEY, CDR2 SVGAGI. The CDR3 DNA follows: TGTGCCAGCAGTTACTCCCTCCCAGGACAGGGGGCCTACGAGCAGTACTTC. Translation gives CASSYSLPGQGAYEQYF.

The table lists this clonotype with a few counts. This chain uses TRBV12-3 or TRBV12-4 with TRBJ1-1, with D maybe TRBD1 (6 bases). Trimming removed 7 bases from V and 7 bases from J, with 22 bases in between. This CDR3 region has 15 residues. The chain's CDR3 is CASIPPTGTQSEAFF. CDR3 coding DNA: TGTGCCAGCATCCCACCAACAGGGACCCAGAGTGAAGCTTTCTTT.

CDR3 nucleotide sequence: TGTGCCACCAGCGTACGAGGGGATAGCAATCAGCCCCAGCATTTT. It codes for CATSVRGDSNQPQHF. The chain is built from TRBV15 and TRBJ1-5; D is possibly TRBD1 (5 bases). CDR3 size: 15 residues. Trimming shortened V by 5 bases and J by 0 bases, and 11 bases separated the two germline ends. Germline V gene lookup returns CDR1 LNHNV and CDR2 YYDKDF (reference sequence). The full variable domain, rest sourced from reference TRBV15 and TRBJ1-5, is DAMVIQNPRYQVTQFGKPVTLSCSQTLNHNVMYWYQQKSSQAPKLLFHYYDKDFNNEADTPDNFQSRRPNTSFCFLDIRSPGLGDTAMYLCATSVRGDSNQPQHFGDGTRLSIL.

This clonotype was picked up many times. This chain links TRBV28 with TRBJ2-7; no clear D gene. The CDR3 spans 13 residues. Germline-derived CDR1 and CDR2 are MDHEN and SYDVKM. V lost 6 bases and J lost 0, with 9 bases in between. The CDR3 loop is CASSRGASYEQYF. For the CDR3, the DNA is TGTGCCAGCAGCCGCGGCGCCTCCTACGAGCAGTACTTC.

This clonotype was found a few times. V and J are TRBV18 and TRBJ2-2; possibly TRBD2 for D (5 bases). The CDR3 is made up of 14 amino acids. Germline V gene data show CDR1 as KGHSH and CDR2 as LQKENI. Trimming took 4 bases from V and 4 from J, leaving 10 bases between them. The DNA for the CDR3 is TGTGCCAGCTCACTTAGGGAGTCCACCGGGGAGCTGTTTTTT. It translates to CASSLRESTGELFF. Looking up the rest from reference TRBV18 and TRBJ2-2 gives the full variable domain: NAGVMQNPRHLVRRRGQEARLRCSPMKGHSHVYWYRQLPEEGLKFMVYLQKENIIDESGMPKERFSAEFPKEGPSILRIQQVVRGDSAAYFCASSLRESTGELFFGEGSRLTVL.